This T cell receptor (beta chain) was recorded in a study of control samples from healthy donors and cancer patients. TCRdb's copy holds only in-frame clones and misses some; the assay was immunoSEQ multiplex PCR. Found here are about 45,000 clones, 91% of them singletons; the top ten hold 22%. Germline lookup yields CDR1 LNHNV and CDR2 YYDKDF (reference sequence). V lost 3 bases to trimming and J lost 5 bases; unmatched junction nucleotides: 3. This CDR3 comprises 15 residues. The sample was PBMCs. The source is a woman in her 40s with head and neck cancer. The gene calls are TRBV15 and TRBJ1-6; 8 nucleotides line up with TRBD1. In nucleotides, the CDR3 is TGTGCCACCAGCAGTGGGACAGGTCATAATTCACCCCTCCACTTT. Translated: CATSSGTGHNSPLHF.